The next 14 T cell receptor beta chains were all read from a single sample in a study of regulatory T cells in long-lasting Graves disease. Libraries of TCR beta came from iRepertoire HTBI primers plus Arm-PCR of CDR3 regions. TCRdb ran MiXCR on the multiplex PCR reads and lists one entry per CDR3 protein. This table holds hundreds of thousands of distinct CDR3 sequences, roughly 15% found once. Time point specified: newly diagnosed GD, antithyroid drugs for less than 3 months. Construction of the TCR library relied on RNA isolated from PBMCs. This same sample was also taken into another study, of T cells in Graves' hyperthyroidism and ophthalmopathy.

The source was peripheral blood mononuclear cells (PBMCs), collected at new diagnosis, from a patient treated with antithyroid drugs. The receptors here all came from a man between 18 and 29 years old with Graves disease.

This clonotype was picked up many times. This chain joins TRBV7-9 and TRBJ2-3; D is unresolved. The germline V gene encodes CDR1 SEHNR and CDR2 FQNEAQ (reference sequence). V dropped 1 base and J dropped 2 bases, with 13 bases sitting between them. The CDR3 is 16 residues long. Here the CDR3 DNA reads TGTGCCAGCAGCTTAGTTTTATCGATGGTCACAGATACGCAGTATTTT. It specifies CASSLVLSMVTDTQYF.

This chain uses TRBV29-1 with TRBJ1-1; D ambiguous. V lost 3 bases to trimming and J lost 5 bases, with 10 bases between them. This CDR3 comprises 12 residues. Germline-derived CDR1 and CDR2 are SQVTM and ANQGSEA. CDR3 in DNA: TGCAGCGTTGAGGTGCCGGAGACTGAAGCTTTCTTT. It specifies CSVEVPETEAFF. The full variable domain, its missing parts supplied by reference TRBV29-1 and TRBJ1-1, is SAVISQKPSRDICQRGTSLTIQCQVDSQVTMMFWYRQQPGQSLTLIATANQGSEATYESGFVIDKFPISRPNLTFSTLTVSNMSPEDSSIYLCSVEVPETEAFFGQGTRLTVV.

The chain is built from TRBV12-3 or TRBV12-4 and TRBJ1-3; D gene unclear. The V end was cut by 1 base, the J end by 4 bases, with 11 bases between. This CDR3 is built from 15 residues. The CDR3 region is CASSLGLETGNTIYF. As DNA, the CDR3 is TGTGCCAGCAGTTTAGGGTTGGAAACCGGAAACACCATATATTTT.

CDR3 coding DNA: TGTGCCAGCAGCACTAGGACTAGCGGGAGCGGGGAGCAGTTCTTC. As protein: CASSTRTSGSGEQFF. This chain links TRBV13 with TRBJ2-1; 13 bases match TRBD2. Germline CDR1 and CDR2: PRHDT and FYEKMQ (reference sequence). Trimming took 5 bases from V and 10 from J; bases not matched to a gene: 8. This CDR3 spans 15 amino acids.

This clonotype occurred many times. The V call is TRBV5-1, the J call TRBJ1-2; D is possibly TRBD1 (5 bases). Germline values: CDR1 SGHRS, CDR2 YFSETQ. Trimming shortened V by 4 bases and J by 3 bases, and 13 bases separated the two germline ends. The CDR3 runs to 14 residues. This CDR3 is CASSPSSRDYGYTF. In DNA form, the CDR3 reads TGCGCCAGCAGCCCCTCTTCCAGGGACTATGGCTACACCTTC.

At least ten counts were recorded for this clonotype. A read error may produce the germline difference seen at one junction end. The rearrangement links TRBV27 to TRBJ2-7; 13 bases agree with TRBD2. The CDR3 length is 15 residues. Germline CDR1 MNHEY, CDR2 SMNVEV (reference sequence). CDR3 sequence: CASSPGLAGVNEQYF. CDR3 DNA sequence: TGTGCCAGCAGCCCCGGACTAGCGGGAGTAAACGAACAGTACTTC.

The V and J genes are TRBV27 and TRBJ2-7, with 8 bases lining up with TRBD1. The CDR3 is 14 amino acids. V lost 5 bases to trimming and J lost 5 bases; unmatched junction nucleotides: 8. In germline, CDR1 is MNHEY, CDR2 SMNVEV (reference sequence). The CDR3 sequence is CASSHRDRFNEQYF. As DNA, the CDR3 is TGTGCCAGCAGTCACCGGGACAGGTTTAACGAGCAGTACTTC.

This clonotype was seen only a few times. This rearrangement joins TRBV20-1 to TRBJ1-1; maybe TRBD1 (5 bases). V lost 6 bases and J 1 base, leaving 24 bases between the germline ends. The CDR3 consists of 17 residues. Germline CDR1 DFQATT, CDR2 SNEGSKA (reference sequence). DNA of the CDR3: TGCAGTGCCCCACGCCGGGACGGCAAATCCCCGAACACTGAAGCTTTCTTT. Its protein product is CSAPRRDGKSPNTEAFF.

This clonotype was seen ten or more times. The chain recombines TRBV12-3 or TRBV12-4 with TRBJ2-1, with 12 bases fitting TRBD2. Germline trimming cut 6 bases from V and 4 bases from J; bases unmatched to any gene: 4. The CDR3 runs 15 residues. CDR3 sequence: CASSLAGGYYNEQFF. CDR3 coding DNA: TGTGCCAGCAGCCTAGCGGGAGGGTATTACAATGAGCAGTTCTTC.

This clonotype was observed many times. The CDR3 loop reads CASSLASGRPYNEQFF. CDR3 bases: TGCGCCAGCAGCTTGGCTAGCGGGAGGCCTTACAATGAGCAGTTCTTC. The genes are TRBV5-1 and TRBJ2-1; 11 bases fit TRBD2. Unmatched junction bases numbered 3, after V lost 0 bases and J lost 4 bases. The germline gives CDR1 SGHRS, CDR2 YFSETQ. This CDR3 region has 16 residues. The whole variable domain, filled in from reference TRBV5-1 and TRBJ2-1, reads KAGVTQTPRYLIKTRGQQVTLSCSPISGHRSVSWYQQTPGQGLQFLFEYFSETQRNKGNFPGRFSGRQFSNSRSEMNVSTLELGDSALYLCASSLASGRPYNEQFFGPGTRLTVL.

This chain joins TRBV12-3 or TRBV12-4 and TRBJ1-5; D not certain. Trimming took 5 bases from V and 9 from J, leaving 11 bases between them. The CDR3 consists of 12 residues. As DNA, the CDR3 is TGTGCCAGCAGTAGTCGATTGGGGCCCCAGCATTTT. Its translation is CASSSRLGPQHF.

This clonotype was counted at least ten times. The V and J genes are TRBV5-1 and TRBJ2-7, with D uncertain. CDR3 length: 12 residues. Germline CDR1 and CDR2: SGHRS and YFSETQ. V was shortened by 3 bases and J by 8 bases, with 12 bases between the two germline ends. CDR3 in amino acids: CASSSNKPKQYF. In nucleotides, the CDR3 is TGCGCCAGCAGCTCAAACAAACCAAAGCAGTACTTC. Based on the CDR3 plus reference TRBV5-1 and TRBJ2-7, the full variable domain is KAGVTQTPRYLIKTRGQQVTLSCSPISGHRSVSWYQQTPGQGLQFLFEYFSETQRNKGNFPGRFSGRQFSNSRSEMNVSTLELGDSALYLCASSSNKPKQYFGPGTRLTVT.

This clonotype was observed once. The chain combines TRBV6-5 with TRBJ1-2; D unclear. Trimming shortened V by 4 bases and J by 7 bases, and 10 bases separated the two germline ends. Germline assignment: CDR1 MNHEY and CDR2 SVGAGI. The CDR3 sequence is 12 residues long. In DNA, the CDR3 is TGTGCCAGCAGTTCAAGGGTCGGTGGCTACACCTTC. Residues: CASSSRVGGYTF.

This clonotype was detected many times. Written as DNA, the CDR3 is TGTGCCAGCAGCGTGACTAGTATGAATGAGCAGTTCTTC. Residues: CASSVTSMNEQFF. The chain employs TRBV27 and TRBJ2-1, with D possibly being TRBD2 (6 bases). This CDR3 comprises 13 residues. Germline V lookup: CDR1 MNHEY, CDR2 SMNVEV (reference sequence). Trimming pared 6 bases from V and 7 bases from J, leaving 13 bases between.